This T cell receptor beta chain was documented in a study of blood T cell repertoires in COVID-19. Turning to the study itself: Samples came from the United States, Italy and Spain, spanning acute and convalescent COVID-19. Nucleic acid was either cDNA or gDNA, and it came from T cells, B-cell-depleted T cells, or PBMCs.

In the authors' methods: Amplification of reference gene primers was used by the study to estimate nucleated cell counts. TCRdb's copy holds only in-frame clones and misses some; the assay was immunoSEQ multiplex PCR. Clonal size and the V and J genes are those of that table, whereas D and trimming came from the DNA. Here the sample spans under 450,000 clones, roughly 80% being singletons. The germline gives CDR1 MNHEY, CDR2 SVGAGI. V lost 8 bases, J lost 2 bases, and 4 bases stayed unmatched. This CDR3 spans 13 amino acids. Sequences were obtained from peripheral blood. The chain is built from TRBV6-5 and TRBJ2-7; 9 bases agree with TRBD1. The source is a human donor with acute or convalescent COVID-19. The donor label of this sample is uncertain. The CDR3 sequence is CASADRGAYEQYF. DNA for the CDR3: TGTGCCAGCGCCGACAGGGGGGCCTACGAGCAGTACTTC.